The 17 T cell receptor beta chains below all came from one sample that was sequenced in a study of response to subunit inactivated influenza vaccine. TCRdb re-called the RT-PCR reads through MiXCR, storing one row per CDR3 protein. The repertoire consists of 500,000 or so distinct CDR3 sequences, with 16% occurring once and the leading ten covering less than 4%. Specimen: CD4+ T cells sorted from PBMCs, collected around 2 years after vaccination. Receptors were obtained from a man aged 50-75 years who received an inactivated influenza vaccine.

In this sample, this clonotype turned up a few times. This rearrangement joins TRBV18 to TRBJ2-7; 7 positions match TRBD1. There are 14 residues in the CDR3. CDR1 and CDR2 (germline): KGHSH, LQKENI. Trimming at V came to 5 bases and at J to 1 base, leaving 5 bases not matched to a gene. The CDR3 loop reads CASSEGTVSYEQYF. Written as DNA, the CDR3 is TGTGCCAGCTCAGAAGGGACAGTTTCCTACGAGCAGTACTTC.

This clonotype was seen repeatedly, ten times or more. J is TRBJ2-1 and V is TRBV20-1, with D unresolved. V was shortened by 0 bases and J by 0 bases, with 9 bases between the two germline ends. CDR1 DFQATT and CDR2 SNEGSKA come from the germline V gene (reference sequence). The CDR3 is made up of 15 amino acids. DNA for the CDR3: TGCAGTGCTAGAGAGGGATCCAACTCCTACAATGAGCAGTTCTTC. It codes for CSAREGSNSYNEQFF.

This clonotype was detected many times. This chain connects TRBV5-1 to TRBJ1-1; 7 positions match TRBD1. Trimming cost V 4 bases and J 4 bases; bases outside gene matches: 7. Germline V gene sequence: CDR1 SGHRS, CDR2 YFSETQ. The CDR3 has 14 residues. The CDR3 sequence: CASSPNRGGTEAFF. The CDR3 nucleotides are TGCGCCAGCAGCCCAAACAGGGGAGGCACTGAAGCTTTCTTT.

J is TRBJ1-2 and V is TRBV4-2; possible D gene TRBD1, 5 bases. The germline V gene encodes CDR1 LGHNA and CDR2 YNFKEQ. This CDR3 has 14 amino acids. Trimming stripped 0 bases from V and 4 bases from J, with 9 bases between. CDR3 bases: TGTGCCAGCAGCCAAGAAGGACACATCTATGGCTACACCTTC. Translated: CASSQEGHIYGYTF.

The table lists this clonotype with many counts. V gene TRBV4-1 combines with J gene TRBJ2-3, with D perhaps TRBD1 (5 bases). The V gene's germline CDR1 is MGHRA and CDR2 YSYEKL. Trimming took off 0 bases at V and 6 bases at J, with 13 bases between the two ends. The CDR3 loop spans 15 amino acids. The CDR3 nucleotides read TGCGCCAGCAGCCAAGAGTGGACATGGGCGGATACGCAGTATTTT. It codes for CASSQEWTWADTQYF.

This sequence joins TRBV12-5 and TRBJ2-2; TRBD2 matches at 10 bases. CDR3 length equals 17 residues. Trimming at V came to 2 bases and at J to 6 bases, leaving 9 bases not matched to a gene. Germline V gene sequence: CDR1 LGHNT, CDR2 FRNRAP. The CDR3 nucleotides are TGTGCTAGTGGTTTGAATGAGGGACTAGCGAGCGCCGGGGAGCTGTTTTTT. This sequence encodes CASGLNEGLASAGELFF.

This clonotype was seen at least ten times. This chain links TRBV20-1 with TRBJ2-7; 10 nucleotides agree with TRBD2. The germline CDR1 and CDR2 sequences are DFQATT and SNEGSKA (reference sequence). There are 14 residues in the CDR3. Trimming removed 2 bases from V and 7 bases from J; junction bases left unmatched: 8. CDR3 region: CSARMLAGDWEQYF. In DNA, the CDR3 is TGCAGTGCTAGAATGCTAGCGGGAGATTGGGAGCAGTACTTC.

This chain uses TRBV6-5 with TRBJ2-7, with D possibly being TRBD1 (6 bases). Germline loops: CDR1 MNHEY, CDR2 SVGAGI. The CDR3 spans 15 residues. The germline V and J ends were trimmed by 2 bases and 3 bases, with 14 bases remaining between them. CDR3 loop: CASSYGAGAVYEQYF. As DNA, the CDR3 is TGTGCCAGCAGTTACGGCGCAGGGGCCGTCTACGAGCAGTACTTC.

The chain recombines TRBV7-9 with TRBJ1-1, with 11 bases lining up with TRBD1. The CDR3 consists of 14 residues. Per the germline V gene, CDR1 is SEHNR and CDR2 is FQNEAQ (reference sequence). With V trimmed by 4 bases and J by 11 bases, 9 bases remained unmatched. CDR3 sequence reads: CASSSTGTGGLAFF. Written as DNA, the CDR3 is TGTGCCAGCAGCTCAACCGGGACAGGGGGGTTGGCTTTCTTT.

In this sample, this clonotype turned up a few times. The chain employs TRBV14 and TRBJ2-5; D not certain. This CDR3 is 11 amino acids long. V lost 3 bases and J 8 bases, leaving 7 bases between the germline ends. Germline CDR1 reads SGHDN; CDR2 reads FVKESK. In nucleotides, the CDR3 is TGTGCCAGCAGCCAGCAACTTACCCAGTACTTC. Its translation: CASSQQLTQYF.

The CDR3 loop reads CASSPQGKTQYF. CDR3 in DNA: TGTGCCAGCTCACCACAGGGGAAGACCCAGTACTTC. The V gene is TRBV18, the J gene TRBJ2-5, with D possibly matching TRBD1 (5 bases). Trimming left V 1 base short and J 6 bases short, with 6 bases between. CDR3 length: 12 residues. Germline CDR1 reads KGHSH; CDR2 reads LQKENI. The full variable domain, in which reference TRBV18 and TRBJ2-5 provide the parts outside the CDR3, is NAGVMQNPRHLVRRRGQEARLRCSPMKGHSHVYWYRQLPEEGLKFMVYLQKENIIDESGMPKERFSAEFPKEGPSILRIQQVVRGDSAAYFCASSPQGKTQYFGPGTRLLVL.

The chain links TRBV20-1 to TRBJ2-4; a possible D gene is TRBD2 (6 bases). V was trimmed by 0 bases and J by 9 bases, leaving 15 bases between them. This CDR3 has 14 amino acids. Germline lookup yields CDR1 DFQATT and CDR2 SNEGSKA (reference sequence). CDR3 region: CSARDREQGSIQYF. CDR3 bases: TGCAGTGCTAGAGATCGGGAGCAGGGTTCCATTCAGTACTTC.

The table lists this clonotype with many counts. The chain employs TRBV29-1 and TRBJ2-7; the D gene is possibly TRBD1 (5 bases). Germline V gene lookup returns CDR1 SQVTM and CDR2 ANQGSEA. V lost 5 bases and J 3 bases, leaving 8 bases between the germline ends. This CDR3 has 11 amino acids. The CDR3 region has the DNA TGCAGCGTTCTGACAGACTACGAGCAGTACTTC. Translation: CSVLTDYEQYF.

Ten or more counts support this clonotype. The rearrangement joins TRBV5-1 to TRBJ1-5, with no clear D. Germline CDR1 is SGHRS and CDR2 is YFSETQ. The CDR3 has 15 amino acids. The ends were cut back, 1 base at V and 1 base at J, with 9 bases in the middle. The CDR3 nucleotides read TGCGCCAGCAGCTTGATGCCGGGGAGCAATCAGCCCCAGCATTTT. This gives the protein CASSLMPGSNQPQHF.

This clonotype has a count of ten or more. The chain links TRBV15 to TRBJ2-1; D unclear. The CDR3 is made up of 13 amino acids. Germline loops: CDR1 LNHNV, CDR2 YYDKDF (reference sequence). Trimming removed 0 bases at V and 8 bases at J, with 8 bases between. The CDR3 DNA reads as TGTGCCACCAGCAGAGAGGGCTGGGATGAGCAGTTCTTC. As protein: CATSREGWDEQFF.

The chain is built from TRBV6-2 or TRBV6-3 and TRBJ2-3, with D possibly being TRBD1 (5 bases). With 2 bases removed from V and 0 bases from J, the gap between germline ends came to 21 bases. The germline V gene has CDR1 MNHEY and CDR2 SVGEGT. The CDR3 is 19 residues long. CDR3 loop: CASSYDSTRRLTSTDTQYF. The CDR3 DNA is TGTGCCAGCAGTTACGACAGCACCCGCCGGTTAACTAGCACAGATACGCAGTATTTT.

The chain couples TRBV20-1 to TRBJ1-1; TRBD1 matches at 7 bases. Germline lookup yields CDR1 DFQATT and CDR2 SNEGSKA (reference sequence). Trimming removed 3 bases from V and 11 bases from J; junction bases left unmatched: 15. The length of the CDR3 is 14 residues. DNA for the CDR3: TGCAGTGCTAGGGGTCAGGGGGGGTTTGCCGAGGCTTTCTTT. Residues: CSARGQGGFAEAFF.